Shown below are 30 T cell receptor beta chains from a single sample sequenced in a study of T-cell memory formation after mild COVID-19 (dated by TCRdb to about 2021). Library method: 5' RACE. Sequencing took place on an Illumina NovaSeq 6000. The public sequencing data were trimmed at Q25 with fastp and processed into clonotypes with MiXCR by TCRdb, which kept only in-frame beta chains. Each CDR3 protein appears once, grouped with its most common genes and DNA. The sample table records almost 350,000 distinct CDR3 sequences; 20% to 25% of these occur just once. The top ten clones comprise under 25% of the sample. The sequencing input was PBMCs or a T cell subset sorted from them (not recorded which). Receptors originate from a man in his late teens or twenties who had mild COVID-19 (a few samples of this study predate the infection). The sample titles of this study are shuffled in the database, so cell type and time point are left out; the donor was told from shared clones.

This clonotype was recorded a few times. V and J are TRBV6-5 and TRBJ2-3, with D perhaps given as TRBD1 or TRBD2 (5 bases each). V lost 8 bases and J 3 bases, leaving 15 bases between the germline ends. The germline CDR1 and CDR2 sequences are MNHEY and SVGAGI. This CDR3 has 14 residues. CDR3 DNA: TGTGCCAGCGGAGACCAGGGCGGGACAGATACGCAGTATTTT. It yields the protein CASGDQGGTDTQYF.

There are many counts of this clonotype. The rearrangement uses TRBV4-2 and TRBJ2-3, with 8 nucleotides matching TRBD2. The V gene's germline CDR1 is LGHNA and CDR2 YNFKEQ. The CDR3 runs to 16 residues. The V segment lost 0 bases and the J segment 4 bases; nucleotides outside the gene matches: 6. The CDR3 protein is CASSQDIGGASDTQYF. CDR3 in DNA: TGTGCCAGCAGCCAAGATATCGGGGGGGCTTCAGATACGCAGTATTTT.

Note on this clonotype: This clone may be a read error of a much larger clone one base away. This CDR3 is CASTLNEYEQYF. CDR3 bases: TGTGCCAGCACCCTGAACGAATACGAGCAGTACTTC. The chain has TRBV12-3 or TRBV12-4 and TRBJ2-7; D remains unclear. Trimming cost V 7 bases and J 4 bases, with 11 bases left between them. The CDR3 runs 12 residues.

This clonotype has a handful of counts. The chain links TRBV20-1 to TRBJ1-2; D is possibly TRBD1 (5 bases). From germline, CDR1 is DFQATT and CDR2 SNEGSKA (reference sequence). V gave up 5 bases and J gave up 7 bases, with 23 bases separating them. The CDR3 extends over 15 amino acids. This CDR3 is CSAPGEAGPGGGYTF. The CDR3 bases are TGCAGTGCTCCCGGGGAGGCAGGGCCCGGGGGTGGCTACACCTTC.

In this sample, this clonotype turned up a few times. The rearrangement links TRBV7-2 to TRBJ1-5; D may be TRBD1 (5 bases). The germline gives CDR1 SGHTA, CDR2 FQGNSA. CDR3 length: 13 residues. The V and J ends lost 5 bases and 9 bases respectively, with 14 bases between them. In DNA form, the CDR3 reads TGTGCCAGCAGCATAGGAGGGGTGAGGCCCCAGCATTTT. Translating gives CASSIGGVRPQHF.

This clonotype has a handful of counts. The chain couples TRBV7-9 to TRBJ2-7; no definite D call. CDR3 size: 14 residues. V was shortened by 1 base and J by 3 bases, with 10 bases between the two germline ends. The V gene's germline CDR1 is SEHNR and CDR2 FQNEAQ (reference sequence). In nucleotides, the CDR3 is TGTGCCAGCAGCTTAGGCGACCAAAACTACGAGCAGTACTTC. This translates into CASSLGDQNYEQYF.

The V gene is TRBV12-3 or TRBV12-4, the J gene TRBJ2-5, with a possible D match to TRBD2 (6 bases). This CDR3 has 13 amino acids. Trimming cost V 8 bases and J 8 bases, with 18 bases left between them. The CDR3 bases are TGTGCCAGCCTCGAGGGACTCGGGGTAACCCAGTACTTC. It specifies CASLEGLGVTQYF.

The genes are TRBV6-1 and TRBJ2-2; 7 bases agree with TRBD1. The V and J ends lost 2 bases and 6 bases, in that order; junction bases with no gene match: 12. CDR1 is MNHNS, CDR2 SASEGT, per germline. The CDR3 extends over 17 amino acids. CDR3: CASSEPVRGTASGELFF. CDR3 in DNA: TGTGCCAGCAGTGAACCGGTTCGTGGGACAGCCTCCGGGGAGCTGTTTTTT.

This clonotype came up many times. This chain joins TRBV6-2 or TRBV6-3 and TRBJ1-5; D gene uncertain. The length of the CDR3 is 15 residues. The V gene lost 4 bases and the J gene lost 0 bases, with 10 bases spanning the gap. The germline gives CDR1 MNHEY, CDR2 SVGEGT. The CDR3 sequence is CASSSISYSNQPQHF. The DNA for the CDR3 is TGTGCCAGCAGTTCAATTTCTTATAGCAATCAGCCCCAGCATTTT.

The gene calls are TRBV4-3 and TRBJ1-5, with D possibly being TRBD1 (5 bases). Deletions cut 1 base from V and 7 bases from J, with 11 bases between. The CDR3 sequence is 14 residues long. The germline V gene has CDR1 LGHNA and CDR2 YSLEER. DNA for the CDR3: TGCGCCAGCAGCCAAGTCTTGTGGGGCCAGCCCCAGCATTTT. This encodes CASSQVLWGQPQHF.

This clonotype was counted a few times. The V gene is TRBV7-2, the J gene TRBJ2-1; D is undetermined. The germline CDR1 and CDR2 sequences are SGHTA and FQGNSA. The germline V and J ends were trimmed by 1 base and 8 bases, with 15 bases remaining between them. This CDR3 spans 15 amino acids. As DNA, the CDR3 is TGTGCCAGCAGCTTAGGGTCGAGTAAATATTATGAGCAGTTCTTC. It is translated as CASSLGSSKYYEQFF.

The rearrangement joins TRBV7-2 to TRBJ1-1; D gene unclear. The CDR3 sequence is 15 residues long. Trimming stripped 1 base from V and 4 bases from J, with 13 bases between. Germline V lookup: CDR1 SGHTA, CDR2 FQGNSA. The CDR3 spells CASSLDIGRSTEAFF. The CDR3, as DNA: TGTGCCAGCAGCTTAGATATAGGGAGAAGCACTGAAGCTTTCTTT. Looking up the rest from reference TRBV7-2 and TRBJ1-1 gives the full variable domain: GAGVSQSPSNKVTEKGKDVELRCDPISGHTALYWYRQSLGQGLEFLIYFQGNSAPDKSGLPSDRFSAERTGGSVSTLTIQRTQQEDSAVYLCASSLDIGRSTEAFFGQGTRLTVV.

A few counts support this clonotype. V gene TRBV25-1 combines with J gene TRBJ2-5; TRBD2 matches at 13 bases. V shed 7 bases, J shed 5 bases, and the junction held 7 bases outside the gene matches. CDR3 size: 15 residues. Per germline, CDR1 MGHDK and CDR2 SYGVNS. This chain's CDR3 is CASMGLAGLRETQYF. The CDR3 bases are TGTGCCAGCATGGGACTAGCGGGGCTAAGGGAGACCCAGTACTTC. Variable domain in full (rest from reference TRBV25-1 and TRBJ2-5): EADIYQTPRYLVIGTGKKITLECSQTMGHDKMYWYQQDPGMELHLIHYSYGVNSTEKGDLSSESTVSRIRTEHFPLTLESARPSHTSQYLCASMGLAGLRETQYFGPGTRLLVL.

A few counts support this clonotype. This chain connects TRBV15 to TRBJ2-3; D may be TRBD2 (6 bases). Germline V lookup: CDR1 LNHNV, CDR2 YYDKDF (reference sequence). This CDR3 spans 13 amino acids. The V and J ends lost 6 bases and 2 bases respectively, with 9 bases between them. The DNA of the CDR3 is TGTGCCACCAGTGGGGGGAACACAGATACGCAGTATTTT. It is translated as CATSGGNTDTQYF. Full variable domain (remainder filled in from reference TRBV15 and TRBJ2-3): DAMVIQNPRYQVTQFGKPVTLSCSQTLNHNVMYWYQQKSSQAPKLLFHYYDKDFNNEADTPDNFQSRRPNTSFCFLDIRSPGLGDTAMYLCATSGGNTDTQYFGPGTRLTVL.

V is TRBV20-1 and J is TRBJ1-6; possibly TRBD1 for D (6 bases). V was pared by 3 bases and J by 0 bases, with 24 bases between. Germline V gives CDR1 DFQATT, CDR2 SNEGSKA (reference sequence). This CDR3 spans 20 amino acids. CDR3 residues: CSARGNALRGGSSYNSPLHF. For the CDR3, the DNA is TGCAGTGCTAGGGGAAATGCCCTCAGGGGCGGCAGCTCCTATAATTCACCCCTCCACTTT.

This clonotype occurred many times. The V call is TRBV7-2, the J call TRBJ1-3, with D hard to call. The CDR3 contains 15 residues. The V end lost 5 bases, the J end lost 1 base, and 12 bases lay between the germline ends. Germline CDR1 reads SGHTA; CDR2 reads FQGNSA. CDR3 amino acids: CASSLLNWSGNTIYF. The CDR3 region has the DNA TGTGCCAGCAGCCTCTTAAATTGGTCTGGAAACACCATATATTTT.

The gene calls are TRBV18 and TRBJ2-5; D call uncertain. V lost 2 bases and J lost 5, with 15 bases in between. CDR3 length equals 15 residues. CDR1 is KGHSH, CDR2 LQKENI, per germline. For the CDR3, the DNA is TGTGCCAGCTCACCAATGCGGCCACCCGGGGAGACCCAGTACTTC. It encodes CASSPMRPPGETQYF.

This clonotype was counted only a few times. This chain connects TRBV5-1 to TRBJ1-4; the D is unclear. Trimming removed 0 bases from V and 0 bases from J, with 9 bases in between. The CDR3 contains 16 residues. Germline V gene lookup returns CDR1 SGHRS and CDR2 YFSETQ. This CDR3 reads CASSLARSATNEKLFF. The CDR3 nucleotides read TGCGCCAGCAGCTTGGCTCGTTCCGCAACTAATGAAAAACTGTTTTTT.

This chain links TRBV7-9 with TRBJ1-5, with D uncertain. With 1 base removed from V and 7 bases from J, the gap between germline ends came to 5 bases. The V gene's germline CDR1 is SEHNR and CDR2 FQNEAQ (reference sequence). The CDR3 contains 12 residues. CDR3 in DNA: TGTGCCAGCAGCTTAGGGTCCCAGCCCCAGCATTTT. As protein: CASSLGSQPQHF.

This clonotype was found a few times. The chain is built from TRBV6-2 or TRBV6-3 and TRBJ2-4, with TRBD2 as a possible D gene (5 bases). Per the germline V gene, CDR1 is MNHEY and CDR2 is SVGEGT. CDR3 size: 14 residues. Trimming stripped 8 bases from V and 7 bases from J, with 18 bases between. CDR3 sequence reads: CASSQRSRGNIQYF. The CDR3 region has the DNA TGTGCCAGCTCCCAAAGGTCCAGAGGGAACATTCAGTACTTC.

CDR3 bases: TGTGCCAGCTCCGGGGGGTCCACCGGGGAGCTGTTTTTT. It codes for CASSGGSTGELFF. V and J are TRBV12-3 or TRBV12-4 and TRBJ2-2; 7 nucleotides agree with TRBD2. V shed 8 bases, J shed 4 bases, and the junction held 4 bases outside the gene matches. This CDR3 is 13 amino acids long.

This clonotype has only a few counts. The chain uses TRBV12-3 or TRBV12-4 and TRBJ1-2; D possibly corresponds to TRBD1 (5 bases). V shed 5 bases and J shed 7 bases, with 14 bases lying between them. This CDR3 contains 13 residues. CDR3 nucleotide sequence: TGTGCCAGCAGTGAGCTGCGGGGCCTTGGCTACACCTTC. It translates to CASSELRGLGYTF.

This clonotype has more than one count but fewer than ten. The rearrangement joins TRBV11-2 to TRBJ2-3; 8 bases match TRBD2. The CDR3 runs to 15 residues. The ends lost 4 bases at V and 2 bases at J; junction bases unmatched: 5. Germline values: CDR1 SGHAT, CDR2 FQNNGV. CDR3 in amino acids: CASSSGGGYTDTQYF. CDR3 in DNA: TGTGCCAGCAGCTCCGGGGGGGGCTACACAGATACGCAGTATTTT.

This clonotype appeared a few times. The rearrangement links TRBV3-1 to TRBJ2-7, with 9 positions matching TRBD1. Trimming cost V 0 bases and J 1 base; bases outside gene matches: 7. This CDR3 is built from 17 residues. CDR1 LGHDT and CDR2 YNNKEL come from the germline V gene (reference sequence). The DNA for the CDR3 is TGTGCCAGCAGCCAAGAGGGACAGGGTTTGGTATCCTACGAGCAGTACGTC. Encoded protein: CASSQEGQGLVSYEQYV.

The chain uses TRBV29-1 and TRBJ2-3; D tentatively fits TRBD1 or TRBD2 (5 bases each). This CDR3 is 12 amino acids long. With 7 bases removed from V and 2 bases from J, the gap between germline ends came to 10 bases. Per the germline V gene, CDR1 is SQVTM and CDR2 is ANQGSEA. This CDR3 reads CSADGATDTQYF. The CDR3 region has the DNA TGCAGCGCCGACGGGGCCACAGATACGCAGTATTTT.

The V gene is TRBV7-9, the J gene TRBJ2-7; no clear D. The CDR3 has 13 amino acids. Trimming removed 4 bases at V and 5 bases at J, with 12 bases between. Germline values: CDR1 SEHNR, CDR2 FQNEAQ (reference sequence). The DNA of the CDR3 is TGTGCCAGCAGCTCCCGGGTGCTTGACGAGCAGTACTTC. This encodes CASSSRVLDEQYF.

The rearrangement joins TRBV5-6 to TRBJ1-1, with TRBD1 matching 8 bases. This CDR3 is built from 16 residues. The germline CDR1 and CDR2 sequences are SGHDT and YYEEEE. The V and J ends lost 4 bases and 1 base, in that order; junction bases with no gene match: 9. In nucleotides, the CDR3 is TGTGCCAGCAGCCCCAGACAGGGGCAAAAGAACACTGAAGCTTTCTTT. It specifies CASSPRQGQKNTEAFF.

This clonotype showed up just a few times. The chain joins TRBV12-3 or TRBV12-4 to TRBJ2-6, with D uncertain. Trimming took 5 bases from V and 4 from J, leaving 15 bases between them. The CDR3 loop spans 16 amino acids. Here the CDR3 DNA reads TGTGCCAGCAGTATCCCGTTCGGTGCAGGGGCCAACGTCCTGACTTTC. Protein: CASSIPFGAGANVLTF.

This clonotype has ten or more counts. This chain uses TRBV7-9 with TRBJ1-2; D call uncertain. This CDR3 comprises 12 residues. V dropped 2 bases and J dropped 8 bases, with 9 bases sitting between them. CDR1 and CDR2 (germline): SEHNR, FQNEAQ (reference sequence). The CDR3 nucleotides are TGTGCCAGCAGCTTAATCTCCCACGGCTACACCTTC. It yields the protein CASSLISHGYTF.

The chain links TRBV4-2 to TRBJ2-1; D ambiguous. CDR1 and CDR2 (germline): LGHNA, YNFKEQ. Trimming removed 3 bases at V and 1 base at J, with 10 bases between. CDR3 length: 15 amino acids. CDR3 region: CASSQETVSYNEQFF. CDR3 in DNA: TGTGCCAGCAGCCAGGAAACAGTGTCCTACAATGAGCAGTTCTTC.